This T cell receptor (beta chain) was sequenced during a study of shared clonotypes between healthy human individuals. Study outcomes and limitations: Sampling included only blood; tissue repertoires likely differ. Among four donors, roughly 5% of naive CD4 clonotypes were found in common.

DNA at about 190 ng, 25,000 to 35,000 T cell genomes, went into sorted-subset replicate PCRs. Original processing notes: Quality scores were absent from the junction-only immunoSEQ sequences, so filtering differed. The repertoire was sequenced with immunoSEQ multiplex PCR; TCRdb's copy has only in-frame clones and lacks some. That table furnishes V, J and clone size, whereas the DNA furnished D and trimming. This sample has around 1.9 million clones; 85% to 95% occur once, and the top ten carry 1.5% to 2%. Note on this clone: Its antigen is as yet unknown.

CDR1 and CDR2 (germline): KGHSH, LQKENI. The CDR3 runs 15 residues. The V and J ends lost 6 bases and 3 bases, in that order; junction bases with no gene match: 9. Naive CD8 isolation took CD45RO-negative cells positively selected for CCR7 and excluded terminally differentiated effector memory CD45RA+ cells. The receptor comes from a man younger than 35 in good health. Some clones in this sample may be carry-over from other donors' samples. Sequenced material: naive CD8+ T cells from PBMCs. The J gene is TRBJ1-2, the V gene TRBV18, with TRBD1 matching 8 bases. Here the CDR3 reads CASSQDRGGDYGYTF. The CDR3 DNA follows: TGTGCCAGCTCGCAAGACAGGGGTGGGGACTATGGCTACACCTTC.